This entry lists 31 T cell receptor beta chains sequenced from one sample in a study of a mutant IDH1 vaccine in newly diagnosed glioma. Sequenced by immunoSEQ multiplex PCR; TCRdb stores in-frame clones only, minus some. Among about 56,000 clones, 85% to 90% were seen once, and the ten largest hold 1.3% to 1.5%. Indicated time point: week 23, last vaccination. Mutant IDH1 20-mer peptide, at 300 ug, made up each vaccine dose, with topical imiquimod. No antigens are known for them. The starting material was PBMCs, obtained from a glioma patient whose treatment included an IDH1 peptide vaccine. These receptors came from a man in his forties with glioma.

The chain recombines TRBV10-3 with TRBJ1-1; 8 bases are a match to TRBD1. J lost 5 bases, V lost 11 bases, and 10 bases had no gene match. The V gene's germline CDR1 is ENHRY and CDR2 SYGVKD. The CDR3 is 13 amino acids. CDR3 residues: CAAGDRSETEAFF. CDR3 in DNA: TGTGCCGCGGGGGACAGGTCAGAAACTGAAGCTTTCTTT.

V gene TRBV19 combines with J gene TRBJ2-7, with D perhaps being TRBD1 or TRBD2 (5 bases each). V lost 2 bases and J 6 bases, leaving 8 bases between the germline ends. Germline CDR1 is LNHDA and CDR2 is SQIVND (reference sequence). The CDR3 loop spans 12 amino acids. The CDR3 DNA is TGTGCCAGTAGTATAATCGGGGCCGAGCAGTACTTC. Translating gives CASSIIGAEQYF.

This clone was seen more than once but under ten times. The chain joins TRBV19 to TRBJ2-7; D may match TRBD1 or TRBD2 (6 bases each). The CDR3 length is 13 residues. The germline V and J ends were trimmed by 4 bases and 3 bases, with 10 bases remaining between them. From germline, CDR1 is LNHDA and CDR2 SQIVND (reference sequence). This chain's CDR3 is CASSTRGLYEQYF. DNA for the CDR3: TGTGCCAGTAGTACCAGGGGACTCTACGAGCAGTACTTC.

The CDR3 bases are TGTGCCAGCAGCGGCACTAGATCCTTCGGGGGCGAGCAGTACTTC. Its translation is CASSGTRSFGGEQYF. The chain has TRBV5-8 and TRBJ2-7, with a possible D match to TRBD2 (6 bases). Trimming pared 4 bases from V and 6 bases from J, leaving 20 bases between. Germline CDR1 reads SGHTS; CDR2 reads YDEGEE. CDR3 size: 15 residues.

The chain employs TRBV11-3 and TRBJ2-7; 7 nucleotides match TRBD2. Germline V gives CDR1 SGHNT, CDR2 YENEEA. V was clipped by 5 bases and J by 3 bases; unmatched bases: 10. The CDR3 totals 15 residues. This chain's CDR3 is CASSKRQASGYEQYF. CDR3 DNA: TGTGCCAGCAGCAAAAGGCAGGCTAGCGGCTACGAGCAGTACTTC.

The rearrangement joins TRBV18 to TRBJ1-1; the D is unclear. V lost 0 bases and J lost 1, with 9 bases in between. Germline V gene data show CDR1 as KGHSH and CDR2 as LQKENI. CDR3 length equals 15 residues. The CDR3 nucleotides read TGTGCCAGCTCACCACCGTCCTGGAAGAACACTGAAGCTTTCTTT. It yields the protein CASSPPSWKNTEAFF.

The genes are TRBV19 and TRBJ1-1; D not certain. Per germline, CDR1 LNHDA and CDR2 SQIVND (reference sequence). The CDR3 length is 13 residues. The V end lost 3 bases, the J end lost 0 bases, and 5 bases lay between the germline ends. The CDR3: CASSILLNTEAFF. As DNA, the CDR3 is TGTGCCAGTAGTATTTTGCTGAACACTGAAGCTTTCTTT.

The rearrangement joins TRBV5-4 to TRBJ2-3, with 8 bases matching TRBD1. Trimming at V came to 7 bases and at J to 6 bases, leaving 13 bases not matched to a gene. CDR1 SGHNT and CDR2 YYREEE come from the germline V gene (reference sequence). This CDR3 is built from 15 residues. DNA of the CDR3: TGTGCCAGCTACGCAGTGAGCAGGGGGCCTGATACGCAGTATTTT. Amino acid sequence: CASYAVSRGPDTQYF.

This clone has just a few counts. This chain uses TRBV29-1 with TRBJ1-5, with D possibly being TRBD1 (6 bases). This CDR3 has 13 amino acids. Trimming took off 6 bases at V and 3 bases at J, with 12 bases between the two ends. Germline loops: CDR1 SQVTM, CDR2 ANQGSEA. The CDR3 DNA is TGCAGCGTGAGGGCAGGGGACAATCAGCCCCAGCATTTT. Protein: CSVRAGDNQPQHF.

The rearrangement links TRBV1 to TRBJ2-1; TRBD2, the table's D call, lacks a check against the DNA. TRBV1 is labeled a pseudogene. The CDR3 loop spans 17 amino acids. The CDR3 nucleotides are TGCACCAGCAGCCAACCAATGGGACTAGCGGGAACCAATGAGCAGTTCTTC. Translation gives CTSSQPMGLAGTNEQFF.

The chain recombines TRBV5-1 with TRBJ2-7; 14 positions agree with TRBD2. This CDR3 is built from 17 residues. Per germline, CDR1 SGHRS and CDR2 YFSETQ. V shed 0 bases, J shed 0 bases, and the junction held 2 bases outside the gene matches. DNA of the CDR3: TGCGCCAGCAGCTTGGGACTAGCGGGAGGGCCCTCCTACGAGCAGTACTTC. As protein: CASSLGLAGGPSYEQYF.

The chain carries TRBV7-9 and TRBJ2-5; D gene ambiguous. CDR1 is SEHNR and CDR2 is FQNEAQ in the germline V gene (reference sequence). The V gene lost 2 bases and the J gene lost 5 bases, with 6 bases spanning the gap. This CDR3 region has 12 residues. The CDR3 reads CASSLNAETQYF. For the CDR3, the DNA is TGTGCCAGCAGCTTAAATGCGGAGACCCAGTACTTC.

The chain is built from TRBV5-1 and TRBJ2-2, with D hard to call. The CDR3 covers 16 residues. Germline assignment: CDR1 SGHRS and CDR2 YFSETQ. Trimming removed 4 bases at V and 4 bases at J, with 17 bases between. The CDR3 DNA follows: TGCGCCAGCAGCCAAGGATCTAAATCCGGCACCGGGGAGCTGTTTTTT. Its protein product is CASSQGSKSGTGELFF.

The V gene is TRBV6-6, the J gene TRBJ2-3; 7 bases map to TRBD2. The J segment lost 4 bases and the V segment lost 2 bases, leaving 9 bases of the junction unmatched. This CDR3 spans 16 amino acids. Germline V CDR1 and CDR2: MNHNY, SVGAGI (reference sequence). The DNA for the CDR3 is TGTGCCAGCAGTTACGGGCGGGGGATTGTGGCAGATACGCAGTATTTT. It translates to CASSYGRGIVADTQYF.

The chain is built from TRBV29-1 and TRBJ2-5; D is perhaps TRBD1 (6 bases). In germline, CDR1 is SQVTM, CDR2 ANQGSEA. Trimming left V 5 bases short and J 2 bases short, with 9 bases between. The CDR3 extends over 12 amino acids. CDR3 amino acids: CSVPGVQETQYF. The CDR3 nucleotides read TGCAGCGTTCCAGGGGTACAAGAGACCCAGTACTTC.

A word on this clone: The same CDR3 can be traced to other DNA sequences in this sample. The V call is TRBV4-1, the J call TRBJ2-7; TRBD2 aligns across 9 bases. CDR1 and CDR2 from the germline V gene are MGHRA and YSYEKL. The CDR3 has 15 amino acids. With 2 bases clipped from V and 4 bases from J, the junction kept 6 bases outside the gene matches. In nucleotides, the CDR3 is TGCGCCAGCAGCCAACCGGGACTAGCTACTTACGAGCAGTACTTC. Amino acid sequence: CASSQPGLATYEQYF.

The gene calls are TRBV19 and TRBJ2-1; 7 nucleotides match TRBD2. Trimming took 7 bases from V and 6 from J; bases not matched to a gene: 12. The V gene's germline CDR1 is LNHDA and CDR2 SQIVND (reference sequence). This CDR3 has 15 amino acids. The CDR3 nucleotides are TGTGCCAGTATTGGGGGAGGGGTAGTGGGCAATGAGCAGTTCTTC. Its translation: CASIGGGVVGNEQFF. The variable domain in full, with the rest retrieved from reference TRBV19 and TRBJ2-1, is DGGITQSPKYLFRKEGQNVTLSCEQNLNHDAMYWYRQDPGQGLRLIYYSQIVNDFQKGDIAEGYSVSREKKESFPLTVTSAQKNPTAFYLCASIGGGVVGNEQFFGPGTRLTVL.

This chain joins TRBV5-1 and TRBJ2-7; 7 bases agree with TRBD1. CDR1 and CDR2 from the germline V gene are SGHRS and YFSETQ. V lost 4 bases, J lost 5 bases, and 9 bases stayed unmatched. The CDR3 loop spans 14 amino acids. The CDR3 nucleotides are TGCGCCAGCAGCAAAGGGGACAGCCCCCACGAGCAGTACTTC. It specifies CASSKGDSPHEQYF.

The chain has TRBV5-1 and TRBJ2-7; D is ambiguous. CDR3 length: 13 residues. V dropped 0 bases and J dropped 4 bases, with 8 bases sitting between them. The germline V gene has CDR1 SGHRS and CDR2 YFSETQ. CDR3 sequence: CASSLVPGYEQYF. The CDR3 DNA reads TGCGCCAGCAGCTTGGTACCCGGGTACGAGCAGTACTTC.

This rearrangement joins TRBV27 to TRBJ1-2, with TRBD1 matching 7 bases. The J segment lost 6 bases and the V segment lost 4 bases, leaving 11 bases of the junction unmatched. Germline loops: CDR1 MNHEY, CDR2 SMNVEV (reference sequence). CDR3 length equals 15 residues. CDR3 nucleotides: TGTGCCAGCAGTTCCCTACCGAACACAGGGGATGGCTACACCTTC. Translation: CASSSLPNTGDGYTF.

The chain couples TRBV14 to TRBJ2-2; D possibly corresponds to TRBD1 (5 bases). Trimming removed 4 bases from V and 3 bases from J, with 12 bases in between. This CDR3 comprises 15 residues. From germline, CDR1 is SGHDN and CDR2 FVKESK. The CDR3 sequence is CASSRQGSHTGELFF. In DNA, the CDR3 is TGTGCCAGCAGCCGGCAGGGAAGCCACACCGGGGAGCTGTTTTTT.

The gene calls are TRBV7-2 and TRBJ2-1; TRBD2 matches 12 bases. Per the germline V gene, CDR1 is SGHTA and CDR2 is FQGNSA. The J segment lost 2 bases and the V segment lost 7 bases, leaving 6 bases of the junction unmatched. The CDR3 runs 16 residues. The CDR3 here is CASTRTSGDTYNEQFF. The CDR3 DNA reads as TGTGCCAGCACCCGGACTAGCGGGGATACCTACAATGAGCAGTTCTTC.

The chain joins TRBV11-3 to TRBJ2-5, with D perhaps matching TRBD2 (6 bases). Germline CDR1 is SGHNT and CDR2 is YENEEA. Deletions cut 3 bases from V and 5 bases from J, with 13 bases between. The CDR3 contains 14 residues. The CDR3 region has the DNA TGTGCCAGCAGCTTCGGCGGGGATGGGGAGACCCAGTACTTC. Translated: CASSFGGDGETQYF.

The rearrangement joins TRBV5-6 to TRBJ2-5, with D perhaps TRBD2 (5 bases). CDR1 SGHDT and CDR2 YYEEEE come from the germline V gene. V gave up 4 bases and J gave up 2 bases, with 9 bases separating them. The CDR3 spans 13 residues. DNA for the CDR3: TGTGCCAGCAGCCCGAGCGGTCAAGAGACCCAGTACTTC. This sequence encodes CASSPSGQETQYF. The complete variable domain, with remaining parts taken from reference TRBV5-6 and TRBJ2-5, reads DAGVTQSPTHLIKTRGQQVTLRCSPKSGHDTVSWYQQALGQGPQFIFQYYEEEERQRGNFPDRFSGHQFPNYSSELNVNALLLGDSALYLCASSPSGQETQYFGPGTRLLVL.

The V gene is TRBV18, the J gene TRBJ2-3, with TRBD1 matching 9 bases. Germline lookup yields CDR1 KGHSH and CDR2 LQKENI. This CDR3 contains 19 residues. The V segment lost 4 bases and the J segment 0 bases; nucleotides outside the gene matches: 14. CDR3 sequence reads: CASSLNRDRAYTSTDTQYF. CDR3 DNA sequence: TGTGCCAGCTCACTAAATCGGGACAGGGCGTATACTAGCACAGATACGCAGTATTTT.

This chain connects TRBV4-1 to TRBJ1-1, with a weak D call TRBD1 (5 bases). CDR1 MGHRA and CDR2 YSYEKL come from the germline V gene. The CDR3 is made up of 14 amino acids. The V and J ends lost 4 bases and 4 bases respectively, with 13 bases between them. In nucleotides, the CDR3 is TGCGCCAGCAGCCGGCCGGGGGTGAGCACTGAAGCTTTCTTT. It codes for CASSRPGVSTEAFF.

The rearrangement joins TRBV18 to TRBJ2-1, with 11 bases identical to TRBD2. The CDR3 is 15 residues long. Per germline, CDR1 KGHSH and CDR2 LQKENI. J was trimmed by 8 bases and V by 6 bases; bases with no gene match: 9. This CDR3 is CASSLTSGRGDEQFF. The CDR3 coding sequence is TGTGCCAGCTCGCTTACTAGCGGGAGAGGGGATGAGCAGTTCTTC. The complete variable domain, with remaining parts taken from reference TRBV18 and TRBJ2-1, reads NAGVMQNPRHLVRRRGQEARLRCSPMKGHSHVYWYRQLPEEGLKFMVYLQKENIIDESGMPKERFSAEFPKEGPSILRIQQVVRGDSAAYFCASSLTSGRGDEQFFGPGTRLTVL.

V and J are TRBV29-1 and TRBJ2-7, with TRBD1 identical over 8 bases. Germline-derived CDR1 and CDR2 are SQVTM and ANQGSEA. The CDR3 covers 13 residues. Trimming removed 7 bases from V and 3 bases from J; junction bases left unmatched: 8. The CDR3 nucleotides are TGCAGCGCCGGACAGGGCGGTAGCTACGAGCAGTACTTC. Translated: CSAGQGGSYEQYF.

This clone was detected once. The gene calls are TRBV18 and TRBJ2-7, with D perhaps matching TRBD2 (5 bases). The CDR3 extends over 13 amino acids. CDR1 is KGHSH, CDR2 LQKENI, per germline. The ends were cut back, 0 bases at V and 5 bases at J, with 8 bases in the middle. CDR3 sequence reads: CASSPPRRNEQYF. CDR3 coding DNA: TGTGCCAGCTCACCACCCCGGAGGAACGAGCAGTACTTC.

The V call is TRBV6-5, the J call TRBJ2-2; TRBD1 matches 7 bases. The germline CDR1 and CDR2 sequences are MNHEY and SVGAGI. Unmatched junction bases numbered 6, after V lost 5 bases and J lost 6 bases. The CDR3 runs to 14 residues. CDR3 amino acids: CASSVGQWSGELFF. CDR3 nucleotides: TGTGCCAGCAGTGTGGGACAGTGGTCCGGGGAGCTGTTTTTT.

This chain links TRBV27 with TRBJ2-2; 12 bases fit TRBD2. CDR3 size: 15 residues. V gave up 7 bases and J gave up 7 bases; unmatched junction bases: 7. Per germline, CDR1 MNHEY and CDR2 SMNVEV (reference sequence). The CDR3 DNA follows: TGTGCCAGCACTATCTCGACTAGCGGGAGCGGGGAGCTGTTTTTT. Its translation is CASTISTSGSGELFF.